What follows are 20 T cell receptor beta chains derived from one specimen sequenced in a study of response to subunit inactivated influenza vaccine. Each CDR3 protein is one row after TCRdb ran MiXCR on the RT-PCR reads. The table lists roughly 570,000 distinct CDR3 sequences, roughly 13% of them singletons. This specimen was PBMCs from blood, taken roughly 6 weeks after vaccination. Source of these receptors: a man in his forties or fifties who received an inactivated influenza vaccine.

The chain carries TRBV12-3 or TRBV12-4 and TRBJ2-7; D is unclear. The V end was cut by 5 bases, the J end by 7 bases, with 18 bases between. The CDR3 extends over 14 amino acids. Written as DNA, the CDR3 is TGTGCCAGCAGTAGCCTTTCGCGCCTACGGGAGCAGTACTTC. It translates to CASSSLSRLREQYF.

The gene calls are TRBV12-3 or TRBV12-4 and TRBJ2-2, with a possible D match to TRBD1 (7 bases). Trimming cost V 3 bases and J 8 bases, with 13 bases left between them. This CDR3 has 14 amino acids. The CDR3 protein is CASSFGGGMGELFF. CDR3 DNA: TGTGCCAGCAGTTTTGGAGGGGGCATGGGGGAGCTGTTTTTT.

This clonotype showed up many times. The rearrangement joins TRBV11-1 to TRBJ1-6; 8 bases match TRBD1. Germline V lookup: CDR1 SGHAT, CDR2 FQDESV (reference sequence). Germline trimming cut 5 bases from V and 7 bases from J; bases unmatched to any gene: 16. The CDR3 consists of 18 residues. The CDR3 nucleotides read TGTGCCAGCAGCACCACCCTAGGGGGACAGGCGGGGAATTCACCCCTCCACTTT. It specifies CASSTTLGGQAGNSPLHF.

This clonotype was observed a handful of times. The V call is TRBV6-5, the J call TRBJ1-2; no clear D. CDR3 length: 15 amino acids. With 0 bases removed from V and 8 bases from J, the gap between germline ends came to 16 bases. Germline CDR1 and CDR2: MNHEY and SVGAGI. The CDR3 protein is CASSYSLTLLEGYTF. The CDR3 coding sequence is TGTGCCAGCAGTTACTCGCTCACCCTCCTCGAGGGCTACACCTTC.

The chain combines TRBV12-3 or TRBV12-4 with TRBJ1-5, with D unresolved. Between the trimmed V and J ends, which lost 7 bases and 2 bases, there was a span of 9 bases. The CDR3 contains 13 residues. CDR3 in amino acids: CASTWTGNQPQHF. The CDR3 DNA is TGTGCCAGCACCTGGACGGGCAATCAGCCCCAGCATTTT.

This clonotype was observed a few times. The CDR3 bases are TGTGCCAGCTCACCAGACTCTCTGGCCAACGTCCTGACTTTC. Amino acid sequence: CASSPDSLANVLTF. The V call is TRBV18, the J call TRBJ2-6; D is unresolved. The CDR3 spans 14 residues. Germline V CDR1 and CDR2: KGHSH, LQKENI. V was pared by 2 bases and J by 6 bases, with 8 bases between. Full variable domain (outside the CDR3, taken from reference TRBV18 and TRBJ2-6): NAGVMQNPRHLVRRRGQEARLRCSPMKGHSHVYWYRQLPEEGLKFMVYLQKENIIDESGMPKERFSAEFPKEGPSILRIQQVVRGDSAAYFCASSPDSLANVLTFGAGSRLTVL.

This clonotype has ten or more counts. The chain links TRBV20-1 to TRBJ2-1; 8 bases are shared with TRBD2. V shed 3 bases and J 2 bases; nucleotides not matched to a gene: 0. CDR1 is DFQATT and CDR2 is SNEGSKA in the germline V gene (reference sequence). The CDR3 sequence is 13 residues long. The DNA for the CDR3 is TGCAGTGCTAGGCGGGAGGCCTACAATGAGCAGTTCTTC. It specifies CSARREAYNEQFF.

CDR3: CASSARTSGSGEQYF. In DNA, the CDR3 is TGTGCCAGCAGTGCACGGACTAGCGGGAGTGGCGAGCAGTACTTC. The V and J genes are TRBV2 and TRBJ2-7; TRBD2 matches at 13 bases. The CDR3 consists of 15 residues. Germline V CDR1 and CDR2: SNHLY, FYNNEI. The V gene end was trimmed by 4 bases and the J gene end by 6 bases; junction bases not matched to a gene: 6.

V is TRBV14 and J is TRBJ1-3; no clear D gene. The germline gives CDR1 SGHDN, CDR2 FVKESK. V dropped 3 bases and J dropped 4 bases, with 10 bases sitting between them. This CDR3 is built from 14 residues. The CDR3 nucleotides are TGTGCCAGCAGCCAGAACCTTCAGGGAAACACCATATATTTT. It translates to CASSQNLQGNTIYF.

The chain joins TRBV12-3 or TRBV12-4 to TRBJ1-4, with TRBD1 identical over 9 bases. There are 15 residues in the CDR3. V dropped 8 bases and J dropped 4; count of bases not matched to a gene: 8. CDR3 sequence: CASQRQGGNNEKLFF. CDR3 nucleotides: TGTGCCAGCCAAAGACAGGGGGGAAATAATGAAAAACTGTTTTTT.

Here the CDR3 reads CATKGQTGTNEKLFF. In DNA form, the CDR3 reads TGTGCCACCAAGGGGCAGACAGGGACTAATGAAAAACTGTTTTTT. The rearrangement uses TRBV2 and TRBJ1-4; 7 nucleotides agree with TRBD1. The CDR3 is 15 residues long. V lost 10 bases, J lost 2 bases, and 10 bases stayed unmatched. Germline V gene lookup returns CDR1 SNHLY and CDR2 FYNNEI.

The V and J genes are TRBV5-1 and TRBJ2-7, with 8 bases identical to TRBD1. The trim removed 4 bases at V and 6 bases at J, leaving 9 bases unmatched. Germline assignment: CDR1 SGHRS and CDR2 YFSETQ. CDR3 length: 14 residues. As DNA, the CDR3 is TGCGCCAGCAGCGACCCCGACAGGGGACGCGAGCAGTACTTC. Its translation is CASSDPDRGREQYF. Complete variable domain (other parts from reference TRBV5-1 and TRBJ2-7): KAGVTQTPRYLIKTRGQQVTLSCSPISGHRSVSWYQQTPGQGLQFLFEYFSETQRNKGNFPGRFSGRQFSNSRSEMNVSTLELGDSALYLCASSDPDRGREQYFGPGTRLTVT.

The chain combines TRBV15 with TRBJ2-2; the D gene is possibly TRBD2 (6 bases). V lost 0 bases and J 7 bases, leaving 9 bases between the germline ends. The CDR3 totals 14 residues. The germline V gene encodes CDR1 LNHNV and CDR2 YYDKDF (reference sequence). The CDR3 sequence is CATSRDRAGGELFF. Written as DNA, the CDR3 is TGTGCCACCAGCAGAGATCGAGCGGGCGGGGAGCTGTTTTTT.

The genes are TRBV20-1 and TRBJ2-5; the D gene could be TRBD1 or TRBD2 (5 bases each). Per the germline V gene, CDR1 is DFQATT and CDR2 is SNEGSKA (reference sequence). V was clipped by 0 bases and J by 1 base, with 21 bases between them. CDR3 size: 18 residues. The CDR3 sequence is CSARDLDGDPPIQETQYF. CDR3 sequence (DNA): TGCAGTGCTAGAGATCTGGACGGGGACCCACCTATCCAAGAGACCCAGTACTTC.

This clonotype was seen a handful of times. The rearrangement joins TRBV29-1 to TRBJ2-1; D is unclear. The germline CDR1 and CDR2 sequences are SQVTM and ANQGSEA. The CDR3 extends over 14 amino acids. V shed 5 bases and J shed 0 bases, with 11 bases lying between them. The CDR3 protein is CSVPGQSSYNEQFF. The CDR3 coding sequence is TGCAGCGTTCCCGGGCAGAGCTCCTACAATGAGCAGTTCTTC.

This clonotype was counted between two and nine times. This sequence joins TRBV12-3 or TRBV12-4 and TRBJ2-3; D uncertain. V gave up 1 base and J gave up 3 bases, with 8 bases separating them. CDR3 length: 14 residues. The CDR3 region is CASSLGPETDTQYF. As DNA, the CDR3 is TGTGCCAGCAGTTTAGGACCAGAGACAGATACGCAGTATTTT.

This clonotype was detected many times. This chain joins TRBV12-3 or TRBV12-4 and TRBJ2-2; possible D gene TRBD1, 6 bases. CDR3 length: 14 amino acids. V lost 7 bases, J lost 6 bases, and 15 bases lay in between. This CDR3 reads CASNPWAGAGELFF. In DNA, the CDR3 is TGTGCCAGCAACCCTTGGGCAGGGGCCGGGGAGCTGTTTTTT.

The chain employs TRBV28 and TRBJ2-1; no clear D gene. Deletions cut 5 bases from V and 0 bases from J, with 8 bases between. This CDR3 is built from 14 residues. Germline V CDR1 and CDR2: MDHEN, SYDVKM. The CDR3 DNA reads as TGTGCCAGCAGTAAACTACACTCCTACAATGAGCAGTTCTTC. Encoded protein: CASSKLHSYNEQFF. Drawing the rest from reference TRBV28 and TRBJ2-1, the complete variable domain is DVKVTQSSRYLVKRTGEKVFLECVQDMDHENMFWYRQDPGLGLRLIYFSYDVKMKEKGDIPEGYSVSREKKERFSLILESASTNQTSMYLCASSKLHSYNEQFFGPGTRLTVL.

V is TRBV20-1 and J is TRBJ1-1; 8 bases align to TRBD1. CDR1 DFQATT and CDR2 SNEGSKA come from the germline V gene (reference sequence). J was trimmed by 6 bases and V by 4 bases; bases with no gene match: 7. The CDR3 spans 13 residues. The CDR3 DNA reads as TGCAGTGCTACAAGAACAGGGGGACCTGAAGCTTTCTTT. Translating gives CSATRTGGPEAFF.

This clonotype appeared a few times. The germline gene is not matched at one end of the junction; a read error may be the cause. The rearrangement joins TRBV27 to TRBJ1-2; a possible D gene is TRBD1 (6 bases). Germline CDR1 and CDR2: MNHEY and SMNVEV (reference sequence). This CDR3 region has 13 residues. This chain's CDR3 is CASSPTRQEARAF. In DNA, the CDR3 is TGTGCCAGCAGTCCTACCCGACAGGAAGCTAGGGCCTTC.